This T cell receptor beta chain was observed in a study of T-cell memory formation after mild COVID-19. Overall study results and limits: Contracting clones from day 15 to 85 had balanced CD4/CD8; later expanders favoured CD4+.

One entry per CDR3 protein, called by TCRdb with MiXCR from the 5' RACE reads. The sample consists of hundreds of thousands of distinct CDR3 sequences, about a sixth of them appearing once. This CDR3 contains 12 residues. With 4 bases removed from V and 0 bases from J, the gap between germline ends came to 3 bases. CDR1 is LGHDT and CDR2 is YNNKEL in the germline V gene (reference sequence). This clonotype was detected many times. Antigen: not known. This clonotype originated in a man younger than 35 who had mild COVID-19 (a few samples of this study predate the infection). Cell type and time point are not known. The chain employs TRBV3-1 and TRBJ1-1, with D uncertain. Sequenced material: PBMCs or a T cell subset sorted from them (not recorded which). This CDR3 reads CASSRMNTEAFF. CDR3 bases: TGTGCCAGCAGCCGCATGAACACTGAAGCTTTCTTT.